Presented here are 30 T cell receptor beta chains from one specimen sequenced in a study of early T cells in non-severe SARS-CoV-2 infection. MiXCR, run by TCRdb on the 5' RACE reads, gives a single entry per CDR3 protein. The profile shows 20,000 to 25,000 distinct CDR3 sequences, 4.7% of them singletons. The material sequenced was whole blood. The receptors shown here come from an adult who was a healthcare worker with PCR-confirmed SARS-CoV-2 infection or an uninfected control (not recorded which).

The chain uses TRBV9 and TRBJ2-3, with TRBD2 matching 8 bases. Trimming cost V 5 bases and J 2 bases; bases outside gene matches: 10. CDR1 is SGDLS and CDR2 is YYNGEE in the germline V gene. The CDR3 spans 16 residues. The chain's CDR3 is CASSASGGGPTDTQYF. The CDR3 nucleotides are TGTGCCAGCAGTGCCAGTGGCGGGGGGCCCACAGATACGCAGTATTTT.

In this sample, this clonotype turned up many times. This chain joins TRBV6-2 or TRBV6-3 and TRBJ2-7; D might be TRBD1 (5 bases). Between the trimmed V and J ends, which lost 3 bases and 5 bases, there was a span of 11 bases. Germline CDR1 is MNHEY and CDR2 is SVGEGT. This CDR3 comprises 13 residues. CDR3 DNA: TGTGCCAGCAGTTATTCAGGGATCGACGAGCAGTACTTC. This translates into CASSYSGIDEQYF.

The V gene is TRBV12-5, the J gene TRBJ2-3, with D hard to call. This CDR3 contains 9 residues. Looked up from germline, CDR1 is LGHNT and CDR2 is FRNRAP. V was pared by 6 bases and J by 11 bases, with 6 bases between. As DNA, the CDR3 is TGTGCTAGTGGCGCTGGGCAGTATTTT. It encodes CASGAGQYF.

This clonotype is labeled medium-sized (0.01 to 0.1%). Here the CDR3 DNA reads TGTGCCAGCAGCGTAGCCAGGAGTGAGACCCAGTACTTC. This codes for CASSVARSETQYF. The chain recombines TRBV9 with TRBJ2-5; D is uncertain. The V gene lost 0 bases and the J gene lost 5 bases, with 8 bases spanning the gap. The CDR3 is 13 amino acids. Germline V lookup: CDR1 SGDLS, CDR2 YYNGEE.

This clonotype was detected many times. The chain joins TRBV27 to TRBJ2-5; TRBD1 agrees at 7 bases. V shed 5 bases and J 7 bases; nucleotides not matched to a gene: 1. The CDR3 is made up of 11 amino acids. Germline lookup yields CDR1 MNHEY and CDR2 SMNVEV (reference sequence). The CDR3 bases are TGTGCCAGCAGTCCAGGGGGGACCCAGTACTTC. Amino acid sequence: CASSPGGTQYF.

This clonotype was seen at least ten times. The chain carries TRBV12-3 or TRBV12-4 and TRBJ2-5; 7 positions agree with TRBD2. This CDR3 region has 13 residues. V shed 5 bases, J shed 2 bases, and the junction held 2 bases outside the gene matches. The CDR3 coding sequence is TGTGCCAGCAGTCGGACTAGGCAAGAGACCCAGTACTTC. Amino acid sequence: CASSRTRQETQYF.

This clonotype was picked up many times. The chain carries TRBV25-1 and TRBJ2-1; 8 nucleotides agree with TRBD2. The CDR3 extends over 18 amino acids. V lost 0 bases and J lost 3; bases outside the gene matches: 10. CDR1 and CDR2 (germline): MGHDK, SYGVNS. CDR3 nucleotides: TGTGCCAGCAGTGAATATCGGGGGGGGCCTTTGGACTACAATGAGCAGTTCTTC. Translated, it gives CASSEYRGGPLDYNEQFF.

The rearrangement uses TRBV7-2 and TRBJ2-5, with TRBD2 matching over 8 bases. Germline V gene lookup returns CDR1 SGHTA and CDR2 FQGNSA. CDR3 size: 12 residues. V lost 4 bases to trimming and J lost 5 bases; unmatched junction nucleotides: 0. Here the CDR3 reads CASSSGGETQYF. The DNA for the CDR3 is TGTGCCAGCAGCTCGGGGGGGGAGACCCAGTACTTC.

This clonotype came up a few times. The chain combines TRBV29-1 with TRBJ2-7; 10 bases agree with TRBD1. Trimming cost V 0 bases and J 2 bases; bases outside gene matches: 4. The CDR3 is 15 amino acids. Germline CDR1 and CDR2: SQVTM and ANQGSEA. The chain's CDR3 is CSVEEGDRGAYEQYF. The CDR3 nucleotides read TGCAGCGTTGAAGAGGGGGACAGGGGCGCCTACGAGCAGTACTTC.

On this clonotype itself: Because it lacks the conserved phenylalanine or tryptophan at the end, this CDR3 is likely a read error. The J gene is TRBJ2-5, the V gene TRBV11-2, with D possibly being TRBD1 or TRBD2 (5 bases each). Germline assignment: CDR1 SGHAT and CDR2 FQNNGV. This CDR3 region has 14 residues. The V gene lost 4 bases and the J gene lost 7 bases, with 16 bases spanning the gap. CDR3 nucleotide sequence: TGTGCCAGCAGCTCCCAGCTGGGGGACCTGACCCAGTACTAC. Translating gives CASSSQLGDLTQYY.

This clonotype was observed many times. The chain carries TRBV6-2 or TRBV6-3 and TRBJ2-3; perhaps TRBD2 as D (5 bases). Deletions cut 6 bases from V and 6 bases from J, with 10 bases between. The length of the CDR3 is 12 residues. The germline gives CDR1 MNHEY, CDR2 SVGEGT. CDR3 sequence reads: CASRRGQDTQYF. The CDR3 region has the DNA TGTGCCAGCAGACGCGGGCAGGATACGCAGTATTTT.

This clonotype was picked up many times. V and J are TRBV4-3 and TRBJ2-6; D gene unclear. Trimming stripped 0 bases from V and 1 base from J, with 16 bases between. The CDR3 sequence is 19 residues long. CDR1 and CDR2 (germline): LGHNA, YSLEER. The CDR3 sequence is CASSQDLNVRSSGANVLTF. Here the CDR3 DNA reads TGCGCCAGCAGCCAAGATCTTAACGTGCGGTCGTCTGGGGCCAACGTCCTGACTTTC.

This CDR3 is CASSPSAPDTQYF. The CDR3 coding sequence is TGTGCCAGCTCACCATCGGCCCCAGATACGCAGTATTTT. This chain uses TRBV18 with TRBJ2-3, with no clear D. Germline lookup yields CDR1 KGHSH and CDR2 LQKENI. V lost 2 bases and J 4 bases, leaving 7 bases between the germline ends. The CDR3 length is 13 residues.

In its sample, this clonotype was seen many times. This rearrangement joins TRBV6-4 to TRBJ2-1; the D is unclear. From germline, CDR1 is MRHNA and CDR2 SNTAGT. The CDR3 runs to 13 residues. V shed 2 bases and J shed 4 bases, with 6 bases lying between them. The CDR3 bases are TGTGCCAGCAGTGACGGGCTGTACAATGAGCAGTTCTTC. Amino acids: CASSDGLYNEQFF.

This clonotype has more than one count but fewer than ten. CDR3 loop: CASSFSGLAGVSGANVLTF. The CDR3 coding sequence is TGTGCCAGCAGCTTTTCGGGACTAGCGGGGGTCTCTGGGGCCAACGTCCTGACTTTC. This rearrangement joins TRBV7-9 to TRBJ2-6; 14 nucleotides line up with TRBD2. V lost 3 bases, J lost 0 bases, and 4 bases stayed unmatched. The CDR3 loop spans 19 amino acids. The germline gives CDR1 SEHNR, CDR2 FQNEAQ (reference sequence).

The genes are TRBV5-6 and TRBJ1-1; TRBD1 agrees at 7 bases. V was pared by 6 bases and J by 2 bases, with 10 bases of the junction left unmatched. From germline, CDR1 is SGHDT and CDR2 YYEEEE. The CDR3 has 15 amino acids. Here the CDR3 DNA reads TGTGCCAGCACCCCAGGGGGGATAGCAAACACTGAAGCTTTCTTT. Protein product: CASTPGGIANTEAFF.

This clonotype appeared many times. The chain recombines TRBV6-5 with TRBJ1-2; 7 nucleotides align to TRBD1. The CDR3 spans 15 residues. Germline values: CDR1 MNHEY, CDR2 SVGAGI. With V trimmed by 0 bases and J by 4 bases, 5 bases remained unmatched. The CDR3 here is CASSYSQGNRYGYTF. For the CDR3, the DNA is TGTGCCAGCAGTTACTCACAGGGGAATCGCTATGGCTACACCTTC.

V and J are TRBV7-2 and TRBJ2-7, with 8 positions matching TRBD1. The J segment lost 1 base and the V segment lost 5 bases, leaving 10 bases of the junction unmatched. Germline-derived CDR1 and CDR2 are SGHTA and FQGNSA. The CDR3 sequence is 16 residues long. This CDR3 reads CASSHPPGQVSYEQYF. The DNA of the CDR3 is TGTGCCAGCAGCCACCCACCGGGACAGGTGTCCTACGAGCAGTACTTC. Based on the CDR3 plus reference TRBV7-2 and TRBJ2-7, the full variable domain is GAGVSQSPSNKVTEKGKDVELRCDPISGHTALYWYRQSLGQGLEFLIYFQGNSAPDKSGLPSDRFSAERTGGSVSTLTIQRTQQEDSAVYLCASSHPPGQVSYEQYFGPGTRLTVT.

The CDR3 bases are TGTGCCAGCAGCCCGCAGGGGGGGGGGAACACTGAAGCTTTCTTT. This sequence encodes CASSPQGGGNTEAFF. The chain joins TRBV6-6 to TRBJ1-1; TRBD1 agrees at 7 bases. This CDR3 is built from 15 residues. V lost 6 bases to trimming and J lost 1 base; unmatched junction nucleotides: 8. Germline CDR1 and CDR2: MNHNY and SVGAGI (reference sequence).

The gene calls are TRBV20-1 and TRBJ1-5, with TRBD1 matching 12 bases. The V gene's germline CDR1 is DFQATT and CDR2 SNEGSKA (reference sequence). This CDR3 is built from 18 residues. The ends lost 0 bases at V and 7 bases at J; junction bases unmatched: 13. CDR3 sequence reads: CSARDAATGQGARQPQHF. As DNA, the CDR3 is TGCAGTGCTAGAGACGCTGCTACGGGACAGGGGGCCCGGCAGCCCCAGCATTTT.

In its sample, this clonotype was seen many times. The chain carries TRBV9 and TRBJ2-5, with D tentatively TRBD1 or TRBD2 (5 bases each). The CDR3 covers 15 residues. Germline V gives CDR1 SGDLS, CDR2 YYNGEE. V was trimmed by 6 bases and J by 4 bases, leaving 19 bases between them. The CDR3 DNA follows: TGTGCCAGCACGCTTACAGATGATGGGGGAGAGACCCAGTACTTC. The encoded protein is CASTLTDDGGETQYF.

This clonotype came up a few times. The chain carries TRBV24-1 and TRBJ2-3; 11 nucleotides line up with TRBD1. CDR1 is KGHDR, CDR2 SFDVKD, per germline. The CDR3 extends over 15 amino acids. Losses at the gene ends were 4 bases for V and 6 bases for J; bases not matched to a gene: 5. The DNA of the CDR3 is TGTGCCACCAGTGACCCGGACAGGGGGCGGGATACGCAGTATTTT. It yields the protein CATSDPDRGRDTQYF.

In its sample, this clonotype was seen a few times. The chain employs TRBV15 and TRBJ2-7, with 10 bases identical to TRBD2. V shed 3 bases, J shed 0 bases, and the junction held 5 bases outside the gene matches. Germline V gene sequence: CDR1 LNHNV, CDR2 YYDKDF (reference sequence). The CDR3 runs to 16 residues. The CDR3 DNA is TGTGCCACCAGCAGCTATAGCGGGGGGAGCTCCTACGAGCAGTACTTC. As protein: CATSSYSGGSSYEQYF. Complete variable domain (other parts from reference TRBV15 and TRBJ2-7): DAMVIQNPRYQVTQFGKPVTLSCSQTLNHNVMYWYQQKSSQAPKLLFHYYDKDFNNEADTPDNFQSRRPNTSFCFLDIRSPGLGDTAMYLCATSSYSGGSSYEQYFGPGTRLTVT.

V is TRBV4-3 and J is TRBJ2-5; 11 bases are a match to TRBD2. The CDR3 is 18 amino acids. J lost 2 bases, V lost 2 bases, and 10 bases had no gene match. Germline CDR1 reads LGHNA; CDR2 reads YSLEER. This CDR3 is CASSQYLGTSGAQETQYF. The CDR3 DNA sequence: TGCGCCAGCAGCCAATATCTGGGGACTAGCGGTGCTCAAGAGACCCAGTACTTC.

This clonotype came up many times. The rearrangement joins TRBV5-1 to TRBJ1-1; 10 positions agree with TRBD1. Losses at the gene ends were 4 bases for V and 4 bases for J; bases not matched to a gene: 7. Germline-derived CDR1 and CDR2 are SGHRS and YFSETQ. This CDR3 has 15 residues. The CDR3 region is CASSVGTGVSTEAFF. The CDR3 coding sequence is TGCGCCAGCAGCGTCGGGACAGGGGTTTCCACTGAAGCTTTCTTT.

In its sample, this clonotype was seen many times. The chain carries TRBV6-5 and TRBJ2-2; D may be TRBD2 (5 bases). The CDR3 contains 12 residues. V was pared by 10 bases and J by 4 bases, with 10 bases between. Germline loops: CDR1 MNHEY, CDR2 SVGAGI. The chain's CDR3 is CATRLFTGELFF. The CDR3 DNA sequence: TGTGCCACCAGACTATTCACCGGGGAGCTGTTTTTT.

This clonotype is termed medium-sized (0.01 to 0.1%). The chain recombines TRBV12-3 or TRBV12-4 with TRBJ2-1; 8 bases fit TRBD1. CDR3 length: 15 residues. V was clipped by 5 bases and J by 9 bases; unmatched bases: 12. The CDR3 here is CASSTRRTGWLEQFF. In DNA form, the CDR3 reads TGTGCCAGCAGTACCCGGCGGACAGGGTGGCTTGAGCAGTTCTTC.

In its sample, this clonotype was seen a few times. The chain couples TRBV12-5 to TRBJ1-5; D perhaps matches TRBD1 (6 bases). CDR3 length equals 14 residues. Germline loops: CDR1 LGHNT, CDR2 FRNRAP. V dropped 6 bases and J dropped 0 bases, with 9 bases sitting between them. This CDR3 reads CASGDSYSNQPQHF. The CDR3 DNA reads as TGTGCTAGTGGGGACAGCTATAGCAATCAGCCCCAGCATTTT.

To note about this clonotype: Being one base from a much bigger clone, this may be a read error. J is TRBJ2-7 and V is TRBV7-2, with D possibly TRBD1 on 6 matching bases. V shed 3 bases and J shed 2 bases, with 8 bases lying between them. The germline gives CDR1 SGHTA, CDR2 FQGNSA. CDR3 length: 13 residues. CDR3 in amino acids: CASSFGQTYEQYF. The CDR3 nucleotides are TGTGCCAGCAGCTTTGGACAGACCTACGAGCAGTACTTC. The complete variable domain, with remaining parts taken from reference TRBV7-2 and TRBJ2-7, reads GAGVSQSPSNKVTEKGKDVELRCDPISGHTALYWYRQSLGQGLEFLIYFQGNSAPDKSGLPSDRFSAERTGGSVSTLTIQRTQQEDSAVYLCASSFGQTYEQYFGPGTRLTVT.

This chain links TRBV7-2 with TRBJ2-7, with a tentative D call TRBD1 (7 bases). The V gene lost 5 bases and the J gene lost 1 base, with 18 bases spanning the gap. The CDR3 extends over 16 amino acids. Germline CDR1 reads SGHTA; CDR2 reads FQGNSA. The CDR3 DNA follows: TGTACCAGCAGCCCCCAGGGGGGCGACATTTCCTACGAGCAGTACTTC. Translating it yields CTSSPQGGDISYEQYF.